This record covers a single T cell receptor beta chain. No antigen is known for it. The source of the sample is a study of blood T cells in healthy people across ages. The study's findings and limits: In these data, TCR beta diversity tracked strongly with naive T cell percentage.

Using a J-beta primer mix together with a sample-barcoded 5' primer, a second PCR was run for roughly 7 to 11 cycles. TCRdb re-called the 5' RACE reads with MiXCR, one entry per CDR3 protein. Counted here are under 1,000,000 distinct CDR3 sequences, less than 60% occurring once; the ten biggest clones make up 18%. This CDR3 has 16 amino acids. The V gene's germline CDR1 is PRHDT and CDR2 FYEKMQ (reference sequence). Trimming removed 3 bases at V and 2 bases at J, with 14 bases between. Sequencing was carried out using blood. The chain is built from TRBV13 and TRBJ2-1, with D possibly matching TRBD1 (6 bases). This TCR was sampled from an elderly man in good health. CDR3 residues: CASSLKGENPYNEQFF. CDR3 DNA sequence: TGTGCCAGCAGCTTGAAGGGGGAGAACCCCTACAATGAGCAGTTCTTC.